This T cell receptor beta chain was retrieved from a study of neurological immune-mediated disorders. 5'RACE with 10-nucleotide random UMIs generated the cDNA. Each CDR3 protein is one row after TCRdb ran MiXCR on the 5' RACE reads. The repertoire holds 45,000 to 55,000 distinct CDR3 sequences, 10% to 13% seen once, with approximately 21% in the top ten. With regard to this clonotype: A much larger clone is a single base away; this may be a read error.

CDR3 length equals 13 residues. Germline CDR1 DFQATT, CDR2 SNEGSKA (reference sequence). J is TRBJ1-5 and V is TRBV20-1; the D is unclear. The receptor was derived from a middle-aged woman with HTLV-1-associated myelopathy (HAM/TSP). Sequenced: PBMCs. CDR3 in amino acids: CSARGTVFEPHHF. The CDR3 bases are TGCAGTGCTAGAGGAACCGTCTTTGAGCCCCATCATTTT.